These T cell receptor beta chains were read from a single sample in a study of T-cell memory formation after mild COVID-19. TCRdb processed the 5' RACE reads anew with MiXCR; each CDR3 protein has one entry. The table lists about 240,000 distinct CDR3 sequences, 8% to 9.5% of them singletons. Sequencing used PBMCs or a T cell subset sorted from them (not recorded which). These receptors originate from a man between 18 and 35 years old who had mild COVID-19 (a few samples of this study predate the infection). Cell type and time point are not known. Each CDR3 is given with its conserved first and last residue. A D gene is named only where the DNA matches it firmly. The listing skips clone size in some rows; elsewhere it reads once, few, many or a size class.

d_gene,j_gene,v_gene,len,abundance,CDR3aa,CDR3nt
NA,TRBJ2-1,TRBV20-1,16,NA,CSARGPAASPGGEQFF,TGCAGTGCTAGAGGTCCGGCGGCTAGCCCGGGCGGTGAGCAGTTCTTC
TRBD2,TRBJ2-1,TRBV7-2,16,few,CASSPGGGTPRNEQFF,TGTGCCAGCAGCCCCGGCGGGGGGACCCCTCGAAATGAGCAGTTCTTC
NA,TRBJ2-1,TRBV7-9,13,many,CASSPDGDNEQFF,TGTGCCAGCAGCCCCGACGGAGACAATGAGCAGTTCTTC
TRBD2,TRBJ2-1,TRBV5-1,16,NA,CASSSSTSGANNEQFF,TGCGCCAGCAGCTCCTCTACTAGCGGGGCAAACAATGAGCAGTTCTTC
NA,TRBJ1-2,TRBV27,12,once,CASSWPGYGYTF,TGTGCCAGCAGCTGGCCCGGCTATGGCTACACCTTC
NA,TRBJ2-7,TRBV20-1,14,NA,CSARRMGVAYEQYF,TGCAGTGCTAGACGGATGGGGGTGGCCTACGAGCAGTACTTC
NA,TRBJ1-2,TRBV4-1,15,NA,CASSQASTPIYGYTF,TGCGCCAGCAGCCAAGCATCCACCCCAATCTATGGCTACACCTTC
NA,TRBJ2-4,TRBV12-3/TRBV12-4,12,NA,CASSMGIGIQYF,TGTGCCAGCAGTATGGGGATAGGCATTCAGTACTTC
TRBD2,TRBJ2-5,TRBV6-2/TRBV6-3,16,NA,CASTQGAGGFQETQYF,TGTGCCAGCACCCAGGGAGCGGGGGGTTTCCAAGAGACCCAGTACTTC
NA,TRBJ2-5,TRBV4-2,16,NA,CASSQDPTGIQETQYF,TGTGCCAGCAGCCAAGATCCGACGGGGATTCAAGAGACCCAGTACTTC
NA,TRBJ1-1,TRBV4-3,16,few,CASSQVYEGMETEAFF,TGCGCCAGCAGCCAAGTATATGAGGGGATGGAGACTGAAGCTTTCTTT
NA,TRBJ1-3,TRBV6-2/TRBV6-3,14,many,CASRSGYSGNTIYF,TGTGCCAGCAGAAGCGGCTACTCTGGAAACACCATATATTTT
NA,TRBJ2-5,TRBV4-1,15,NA,CASSQGRDTQETQYF,TGCGCCAGCAGCCAAGGACGGGACACCCAAGAGACCCAGTACTTC